The present entry profiles one T cell receptor beta chain with its context. This clone appeared a single time. No antigen is known for it. Qualities for individual bases were not recorded, and no much larger clone is one base off. This record belongs to a study of CD8+ T cells in alopecia areata (dated by TCRdb to the late 2010s). Looking at the study overall: The treated patients took part in an open-label pilot trial in which moderate-to-severe alopecia areata was treated with oral tofacitinib at 5 to 10 mg twice daily. Patients stayed on tofacitinib for 6 to 18 months and then had 6 months of follow-up off drug so that delayed response and recurrence could be assessed. Disease severity in treated patients was measured with the SALT score, which quantifies the percentage of affected scalp surface area. To study T cell clonal expansion in alopecia areata, the researchers applied high-throughput TCRbeta sequencing to both the C3H/HeJ mouse model and human patients. Human TCRbeta sequencing covered scalp tissue and sorted CD4+ and CD8+ peripheral blood T cells from patchy and totalis/universalis alopecia areata patients and healthy controls. Patients on tofacitinib were biopsied at baseline and after 4 and 24 weeks of treatment, and several of the patients also had a later scalp biopsy. Scalp clonality was compared across normal scalp (n=4), patchy alopecia areata scalp (n=8), and alopecia totalis/universalis scalp (n=8). RNA was extracted with the PAXgene miRNA kit for fixed scalp, the miRNeasy kit for PBMCs, and the RNeasy kit for mouse skin. Amplification of TCRbeta CDR3 regions was done by immunoSEQ multiplex PCR using 35 Vbeta forward primers and 13 Jbeta reverse primers. Findings and caveats that apply to the study as a whole: Scalp clonality and the number of expanded CD8+ clones among the top 100 scalp clones were significantly decreased by tofacitinib. Scalp TCR repertoire analysis is complicated because resident alphabeta T cells in normal human skin are also sequenced, whereas mouse skin is dominated by gammadelta T cells. Shared TCR sequences between patients were less evident than in mice, which may be partly attributable to HLA diversity in the patient population. Because the treated cohort was small and had only one nonresponder, larger studies are needed to examine links between baseline CD8+ expansion and response. Lesional scalp, especially in alopecia totalis/universalis, showed higher clonality and more expanded CD8+ clones than normal scalp, suggesting antigenic drive. Many expanded lesional clones persisted in scalp and blood during tofacitinib treatment, which may partly explain relapse after stopping treatment.

Inclusive of the bounding cysteine and phenylalanine, the CDR3 is 15 residues long. The CDR3 DNA has 45 bases and is translated from base 1. V is trimmed back by 3 bases and J by 9 bases, and the junction contains 8 bases that no gene match accounts for. For CDR1 and CDR2, the germline V gene lists SGHTA and FQGNSA. The treatment or condition label, read with the paper, signifies: oral pan-JAK inhibitor, 5-10 mg twice daily. Lesional scalp punch biopsies and peripheral blood were collected from alopecia areata patients. PBMCs were isolated by density centrifugation and stained for CD3, CD4 and CD8, and CD4+ and CD8+ T cells were sorted on a FACSAria. The library was produced with the immunoSEQ multiplex PCR assay. RNA was extracted from all samples and reverse transcribed into cDNA as template for TCR sequencing. First-strand cDNA was synthesized with SuperScript III using a 2:1 mix of oligo-dT and random hexamers. A synthetic immune receptor repertoire was used to gauge amplification bias, and whatever bias remained was removed computationally. As for the original processing: Raw reads were preprocessed to remove errors, and CDR3 was defined according to IMGT conventions as the region from the conserved cysteine to phenylalanine. To get clonality, Shannon entropy was normalized by log2 of the number of productive unique TCRs and the result was subtracted from 1. CD4 or CD8 identity of scalp clones was inferred by cross-referencing scalp TCRbeta sequences with sorted blood CD4 and CD8 repertoires. TCRdb limited this immuneACCESS table to in-frame rearrangements with V and J called. A share of clones is missing; checked studies link under half to unresolved V genes, and the rest is unexplained. That table furnishes V, J and clone size, whereas the DNA furnished D and trimming. This sample has about 270,000 clones in its table, and around 64% of those were observed once. The ten largest account for 0.75% to 0.95% of the sample.

The sample consisted of CD4+ T cells sorted from blood, taken around week 52, from a patient treated with tofacitinib. The clonotype was recovered from a human donor with alopecia areata. The chain is assembled from TRBV7-2 and TRBJ2-1, with 10 central nucleotides matching TRBD2. CDR3 reads: CASSFGSGGQGEQFF. The sequenced DNA: TGTGCCAGCAGCTTTGGTAGCGGGGGGCAGGGTGAGCAGTTCTTC. With all but the CDR3 taken from the reference TRBV7-2 and TRBJ2-1 genes, the full variable domain is: GAGVSQSPSNKVTEKGKDVELRCDPISGHTALYWYRQSLGQGLEFLIYFQGNSAPDKSGLPSDRFSAERTGGSVSTLTIQRTQQEDSAVYLCASSFGSGGQGEQFFGPGTRLTVL.